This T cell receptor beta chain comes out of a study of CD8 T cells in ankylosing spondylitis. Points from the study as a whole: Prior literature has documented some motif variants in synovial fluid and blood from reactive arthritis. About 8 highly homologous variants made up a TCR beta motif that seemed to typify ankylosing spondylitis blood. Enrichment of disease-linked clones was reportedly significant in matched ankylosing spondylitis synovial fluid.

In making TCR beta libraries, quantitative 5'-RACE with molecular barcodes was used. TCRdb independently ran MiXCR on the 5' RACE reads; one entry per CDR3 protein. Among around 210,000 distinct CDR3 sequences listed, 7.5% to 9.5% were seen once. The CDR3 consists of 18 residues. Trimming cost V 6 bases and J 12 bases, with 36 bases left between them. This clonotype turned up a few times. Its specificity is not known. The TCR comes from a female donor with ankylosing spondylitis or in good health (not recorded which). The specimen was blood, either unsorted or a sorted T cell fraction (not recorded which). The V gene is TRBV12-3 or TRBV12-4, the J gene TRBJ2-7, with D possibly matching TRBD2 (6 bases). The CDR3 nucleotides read TGTGCCAGCAGGCGACCGGGACTTCAACCGAGGTCGAACGACCGGCGGTACTTC. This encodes CASRRPGLQPRSNDRRYF.